Presented here are 22 T cell receptor beta chains from one specimen sequenced in a study of blood T cell repertoires in COVID-19 (dated by TCRdb to the early 2020s). Libraries were made using the immunoSEQ multiplex PCR assay. Not all clones reach the TCRdb copy of this immuneACCESS table, which keeps in-frame sequences only. Checked studies attribute under half of the gap to unresolved V genes and leave the rest unexplained. For this sample there are about 140,000 clones; more than 70% appear just once. Together, the top ten hold around 5.5% of the sample. Source material: PBMCs or T cells enriched from blood (not recorded which). The receptors come from a man in his forties with acute COVID-19.

The chain recombines TRBV5-1 with TRBJ2-1; 14 bases agree with TRBD2. The V gene end was trimmed by 3 bases and the J gene end by 0 bases; junction bases not matched to a gene: 8. The V gene's germline CDR1 is SGHRS and CDR2 YFSETQ. CDR3 length: 19 residues. The CDR3 loop reads CASSWRTSGGRSSYNEQFF. For the CDR3, the DNA is TGCGCCAGCAGCTGGAGGACTAGCGGGGGGAGAAGCTCCTACAATGAGCAGTTCTTC.

The V gene is TRBV19, the J gene TRBJ2-4, with TRBD1 as a possible D gene (6 bases). Looked up from germline, CDR1 is LNHDA and CDR2 is SQIVND (reference sequence). This CDR3 is built from 16 residues. The V end was cut by 0 bases, the J end by 3 bases, with 12 bases between. CDR3 amino acids: CASSIEYRDIKNIQYF. As DNA, the CDR3 is TGTGCCAGTAGTATAGAATATAGGGACATCAAAAACATTCAGTACTTC.

This clone came up a few times. The chain links TRBV7-2 to TRBJ2-7, with D possibly being TRBD2 (5 bases). Per germline, CDR1 SGHTA and CDR2 FQGNSA. V lost 3 bases, J lost 3 bases, and 27 bases lay in between. The CDR3 extends over 19 amino acids. The CDR3 nucleotides are TGTGCCAGCAGCTTCAAAAGTTACGCGGGTGGACCGTTCTTCTACGAGCAGTACTTC. It specifies CASSFKSYAGGPFFYEQYF.

The V call is TRBV5-1, the J call TRBJ2-6; D might be TRBD1 (6 bases). Germline lookup yields CDR1 SGHRS and CDR2 YFSETQ. Between the trimmed V and J ends, which lost 7 bases and 0 bases, there was a span of 17 bases. This CDR3 spans 17 amino acids. The CDR3 nucleotides are TGCGCCAGCCGCCGGACAGTATCAATCTCTGGGGCCAACGTCCTGACTTTC. Translated, it gives CASRRTVSISGANVLTF.

This clone showed up just once. This rearrangement joins TRBV3-1 (or the pseudogene TRBV3-2) to TRBJ2-2, with 8 bases fitting TRBD2. This CDR3 has 17 residues. Germline loops: CDR1 LGHDT, CDR2 YNNKEL (reference sequence). V dropped 3 bases and J dropped 6; count of bases not matched to a gene: 12. The CDR3 is CASSHGFRGGSPGELFF. Here the CDR3 DNA reads TGTGCCAGCAGCCACGGATTTCGGGGGGGGAGCCCCGGGGAGCTGTTTTTT.

The chain joins TRBV11-2 to TRBJ2-1; 8 bases fit TRBD1. CDR1 and CDR2 from the germline V gene are SGHAT and FQNNGV. There are 12 residues in the CDR3. The V segment lost 1 base and the J segment 16 bases; nucleotides outside the gene matches: 6. This CDR3 is CASSLGTGIEFF. CDR3 nucleotides: TGTGCCAGCAGCTTAGGGACAGGGATTGAATTCTTC. The full variable domain, its missing parts supplied by reference TRBV11-2 and TRBJ2-1, is EAGVAQSPRYKIIEKRQSVAFWCNPISGHATLYWYQQILGQGPKLLIQFQNNGVVDDSQLPKDRFSAERLKGVDSTLKIQPAKLEDSAVYLCASSLGTGIEFFGPGTRLTVL.

The chain employs TRBV7-2 and TRBJ1-3; D gene uncertain. Trimming left V 5 bases short and J 3 bases short, with 14 bases between. Germline V gene lookup returns CDR1 SGHTA and CDR2 FQGNSA. CDR3 length equals 15 residues. This CDR3 is CASSPGGRVGNTIYF. DNA of the CDR3: TGTGCCAGCAGCCCCGGTGGGAGGGTTGGAAACACCATATATTTT.

The gene calls are TRBV6-1 and TRBJ1-2, with TRBD1 matching over 7 bases. The CDR3 loop spans 15 amino acids. V dropped 1 base and J dropped 1; count of bases not matched to a gene: 3. In germline, CDR1 is MNHNS, CDR2 SASEGT. CDR3 residues: CASSEVGDSNYGYTF. The CDR3 region has the DNA TGTGCCAGCAGTGAAGTTGGGGACAGTAACTATGGCTACACCTTC.

The chain couples TRBV10-3 to TRBJ2-5, with D maybe TRBD2 (6 bases). CDR3 length: 14 amino acids. The V end lost 5 bases, the J end lost 0 bases, and 10 bases lay between the germline ends. Germline V gene lookup returns CDR1 ENHRY and CDR2 SYGVKD. This CDR3 is CAISRVADQETQYF. The CDR3 DNA reads as TGTGCCATCAGTAGAGTAGCGGACCAAGAGACCCAGTACTTC.

The V and J genes are TRBV7-9 and TRBJ1-2; D not certain. This CDR3 comprises 11 residues. The germline V gene has CDR1 SEHNR and CDR2 FQNEAQ (reference sequence). Between the trimmed V and J ends, which lost 5 bases and 12 bases, there was a span of 13 bases. The CDR3 bases are TGTGCCAGCAGCCCTACGGTCCATGACACCTTC. Its protein is CASSPTVHDTF.

For the CDR3, the DNA is TGTGCCAGCAGTTACTCAAACAGGGCAGATACGCAGTATTTT. Translating it yields CASSYSNRADTQYF. The chain links TRBV6-5 to TRBJ2-3, with D maybe TRBD1 (6 bases). The CDR3 is made up of 14 amino acids. The V and J ends lost 0 bases and 4 bases respectively, with 8 bases between them. From germline, CDR1 is MNHEY and CDR2 SVGAGI.

The DNA for the CDR3 is TGTGCCAGCAGTAAAGAGCGGGATTACGAGCAGTACTTC. Protein sequence: CASSKERDYEQYF. The chain couples TRBV2 to TRBJ2-7; TRBD2 agrees at 7 bases. The germline CDR1 and CDR2 sequences are SNHLY and FYNNEI. The CDR3 covers 13 residues. V lost 5 bases to trimming and J lost 4 bases; unmatched junction nucleotides: 5.

The V and J genes are TRBV4-3 and TRBJ2-5; TRBD2 matches at 8 bases. Germline-derived CDR1 and CDR2 are LGHNA and YSLEER. V lost 4 bases and J lost 3; bases outside the gene matches: 1. This CDR3 spans 13 amino acids. The CDR3 sequence: CASSPGLEETQYF. The CDR3 DNA reads TGCGCCAGCAGCCCGGGACTAGAAGAGACCCAGTACTTC.

The J gene is TRBJ2-7, the V gene TRBV9; 9 bases align to TRBD2. There are 15 residues in the CDR3. The germline V gene has CDR1 SGDLS and CDR2 YYNGEE. Trimming removed 3 bases from V and 2 bases from J; junction bases left unmatched: 6. This chain's CDR3 is CASSAGSGGPYEQYF. CDR3 in DNA: TGTGCCAGCAGCGCGGGGAGCGGGGGGCCCTACGAGCAGTACTTC.

The chain has TRBV6-4 and TRBJ2-7; TRBD2 agrees at 10 bases. From germline, CDR1 is MRHNA and CDR2 SNTAGT. The CDR3 length is 15 residues. V dropped 0 bases and J dropped 4; count of bases not matched to a gene: 3. CDR3 coding DNA: TGTGCCAGCAGTGACTCGCTAGCGGGAGCATACGAGCAGTACTTC. This codes for CASSDSLAGAYEQYF.

This chain links TRBV4-2 with TRBJ2-1, with D maybe TRBD1 (5 bases). Germline V lookup: CDR1 LGHNA, CDR2 YNFKEQ. Trimming stripped 4 bases from V and 6 bases from J, with 16 bases between. CDR3 length: 15 residues. Written as DNA, the CDR3 is TGTGCCAGCAGCCGGATAAACACAGGAACCAATGAGCAGTTCTTC. This codes for CASSRINTGTNEQFF.

This sequence joins TRBV4-3 and TRBJ1-6; tentatively, D is TRBD1 (5 bases). Germline lookup yields CDR1 LGHNA and CDR2 YSLEER. The germline V and J ends were trimmed by 4 bases and 6 bases, with 13 bases remaining between them. The CDR3 extends over 15 amino acids. The CDR3 spells CASSPGRTTNSPLHF. CDR3 in DNA: TGCGCCAGCAGCCCTGGTCGGACAACTAATTCACCCCTCCACTTT.

The rearrangement uses TRBV28 and TRBJ2-1; D gene uncertain. Trimming removed 6 bases from V and 9 bases from J, with 12 bases in between. The CDR3 length is 12 residues. The germline CDR1 and CDR2 sequences are MDHEN and SYDVKM. The CDR3 loop is CASSPPIIEQFF. Written as DNA, the CDR3 is TGTGCCAGCAGCCCGCCTATAATTGAGCAGTTCTTC. The whole variable domain, remainder taken from reference TRBV28 and TRBJ2-1, is DVKVTQSSRYLVKRTGEKVFLECVQDMDHENMFWYRQDPGLGLRLIYFSYDVKMKEKGDIPEGYSVSREKKERFSLILESASTNQTSMYLCASSPPIIEQFFGPGTRLTVL.

This clone showed up just once. V and J are TRBV4-2 and TRBJ2-1, with 8 bases aligning to TRBD1. Trimming took 3 bases from V and 1 from J; bases not matched to a gene: 8. The CDR3 totals 17 residues. From germline, CDR1 is LGHNA and CDR2 YNFKEQ. The CDR3 DNA reads as TGTGCCAGCAGCCATGGACAGGGCCCTTGGTCCTACAATGAGCAGTTCTTC. It specifies CASSHGQGPWSYNEQFF.

The chain couples TRBV4-3 to TRBJ2-7; the D gene is possibly TRBD2 (6 bases). Germline V gene lookup returns CDR1 LGHNA and CDR2 YSLEER. The ends were cut back, 3 bases at V and 7 bases at J, with 19 bases in the middle. The CDR3 spans 15 residues. As DNA, the CDR3 is TGCGCCAGCAGCCAGGCGATAAGTTTGGCGGGGGAGCAGTACTTC. This sequence encodes CASSQAISLAGEQYF.

This chain's CDR3 is CASSPTGGIDTQYF. CDR3 DNA sequence: TGTGCCAGCAGCCCGACAGGGGGAATAGATACGCAGTATTTT. The J gene is TRBJ2-3, the V gene TRBV3-1 (or the pseudogene TRBV3-2); 9 positions agree with TRBD1. The CDR3 runs 14 residues. The junction had 4 bases not matched to a gene; V was cut back by 4 bases and J by 5 bases. Germline CDR1 LGHDT, CDR2 YNNKEL (reference sequence).

The rearrangement joins TRBV19 to TRBJ2-5, with 9 positions matching TRBD1. There are 16 residues in the CDR3. The trim removed 5 bases at V and 5 bases at J, leaving 12 bases unmatched. The germline gives CDR1 LNHDA, CDR2 SQIVND (reference sequence). As DNA, the CDR3 is TGTGCCAGTAGTGCCAGGCCGGGACAGGGATCGGAGACCCAGTACTTC. Translation gives CASSARPGQGSETQYF.